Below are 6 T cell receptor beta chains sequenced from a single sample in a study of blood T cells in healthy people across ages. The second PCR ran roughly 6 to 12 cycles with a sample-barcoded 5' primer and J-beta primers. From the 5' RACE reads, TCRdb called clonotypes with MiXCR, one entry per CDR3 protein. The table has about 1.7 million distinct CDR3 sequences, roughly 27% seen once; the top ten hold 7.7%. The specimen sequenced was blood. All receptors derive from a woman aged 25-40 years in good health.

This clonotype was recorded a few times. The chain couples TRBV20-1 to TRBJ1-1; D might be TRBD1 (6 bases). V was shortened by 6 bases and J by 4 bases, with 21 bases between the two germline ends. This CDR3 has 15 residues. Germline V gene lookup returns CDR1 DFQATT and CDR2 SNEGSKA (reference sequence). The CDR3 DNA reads TGCAGTGCCATATCTGTACAGGGTGGGTTCACTGAAGCTTTCTTT. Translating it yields CSAISVQGGFTEAFF.

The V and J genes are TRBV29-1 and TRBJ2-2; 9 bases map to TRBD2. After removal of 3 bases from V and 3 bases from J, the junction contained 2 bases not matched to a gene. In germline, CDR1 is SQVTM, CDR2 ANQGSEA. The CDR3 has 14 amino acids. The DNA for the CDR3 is TGCAGCGTTGACCCTAGCGGGGACACCGGGGAGCTGTTTTTT. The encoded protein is CSVDPSGDTGELFF.

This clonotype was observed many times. In DNA, the CDR3 is TGCAGCGTTGGGGGGGCGCTTGAGCAGTTCTTC. The encoded protein is CSVGGALEQFF. This chain connects TRBV29-1 to TRBJ2-1, with D possibly called TRBD1 or TRBD2 (6 bases each). The length of the CDR3 is 11 residues. The V end was cut by 4 bases, the J end by 9 bases, with 10 bases between. Germline loops: CDR1 SQVTM, CDR2 ANQGSEA.

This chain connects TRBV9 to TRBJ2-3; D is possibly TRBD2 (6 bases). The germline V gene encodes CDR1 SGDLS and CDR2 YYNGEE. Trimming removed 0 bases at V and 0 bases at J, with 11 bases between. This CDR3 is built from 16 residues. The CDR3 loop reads CASSVGNSGSTDTQYF. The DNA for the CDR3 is TGTGCCAGCAGCGTAGGAAATAGCGGAAGCACAGATACGCAGTATTTT.

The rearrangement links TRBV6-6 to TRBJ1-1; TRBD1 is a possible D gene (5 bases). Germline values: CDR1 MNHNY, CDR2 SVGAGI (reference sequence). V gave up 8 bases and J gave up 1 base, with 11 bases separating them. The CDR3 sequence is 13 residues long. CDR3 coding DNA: TGTGCCAGCGCATGGGACCGGAACACTGAAGCTTTCTTT. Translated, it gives CASAWDRNTEAFF.

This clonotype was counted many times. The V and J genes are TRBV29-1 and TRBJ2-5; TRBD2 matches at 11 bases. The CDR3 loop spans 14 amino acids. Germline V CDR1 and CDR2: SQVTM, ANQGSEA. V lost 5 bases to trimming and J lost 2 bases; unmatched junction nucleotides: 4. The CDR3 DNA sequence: TGCAGCGTTTCCCGACTAGCGGGGCAAGAGACCCAGTACTTC. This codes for CSVSRLAGQETQYF.